Sequencing of this T cell receptor beta chain was carried out in a study of blood T cell repertoires in COVID-19. Study as a whole: The cDNA or gDNA used as material had been derived from T cells, B-cell-depleted T cells, or PBMCs.

CDR1 and CDR2 from the germline V gene are MNHNY and SVGAGI (reference sequence). The CDR3 has 13 residues. V dropped 6 bases and J dropped 6 bases, with 12 bases sitting between them. Libraries were prepared by immunoSEQ multiplex PCR; TCRdb keeps only in-frame clonotypes and omits some of them. The table lists 400,000 to 550,000 clones, roughly 91% of them singletons. This clone has just one count. This chain connects TRBV6-6 to TRBJ1-5; D not certain. This TCR was recovered from a woman aged 25 to 39 with acute or convalescent COVID-19. Sequencing was performed on peripheral blood. The CDR3 sequence is CASREREAQPQHF. In nucleotides, the CDR3 is TGTGCCAGCAGGGAACGGGAGGCTCAGCCCCAGCATTTT.